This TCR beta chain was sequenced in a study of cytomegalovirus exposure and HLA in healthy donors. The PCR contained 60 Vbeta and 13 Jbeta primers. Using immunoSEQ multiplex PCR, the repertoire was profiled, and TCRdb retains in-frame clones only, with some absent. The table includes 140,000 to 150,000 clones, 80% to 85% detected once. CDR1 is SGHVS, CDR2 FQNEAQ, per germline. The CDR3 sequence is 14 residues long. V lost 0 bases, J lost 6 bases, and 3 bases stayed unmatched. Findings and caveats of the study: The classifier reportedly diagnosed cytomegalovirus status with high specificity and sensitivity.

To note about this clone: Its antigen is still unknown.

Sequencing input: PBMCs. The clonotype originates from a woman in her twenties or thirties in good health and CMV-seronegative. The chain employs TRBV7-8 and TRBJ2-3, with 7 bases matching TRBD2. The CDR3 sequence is CASSLARGLDTQYF. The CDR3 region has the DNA TGTGCCAGCAGCTTAGCGCGGGGGTTGGATACGCAGTATTTT.